This TCR beta chain stems from a study of blood T cell repertoires in COVID-19. Study-wide background: From T cells, B-cell-depleted T cells, or PBMCs came the material, which was cDNA or gDNA.

The table came from immunoSEQ multiplex PCR; TCRdb's copy has only in-frame clones and leaves some out. Of roughly 430,000 clones listed, 88% are singletons. Per the germline V gene, CDR1 is SGHTA and CDR2 is FQGNSA. Unmatched junction bases numbered 9, after V lost 0 bases and J lost 10 bases. The CDR3 has 16 amino acids. This chain connects TRBV7-2 to TRBJ2-1, with 10 bases aligning to TRBD2. The clonotype originates from a woman aged 40 to 55 with acute COVID-19. The sample taken for sequencing was PBMCs or T cells enriched from blood (not recorded which). The CDR3 is CASSLALSGGRMEQFF. The CDR3 coding sequence is TGTGCCAGCAGCTTAGCGCTTAGCGGGGGGCGAATGGAGCAGTTCTTC.